This T cell receptor beta chain was profiled in a study of HIV-infected patients and healthy controls. Study findings and constraints: No HLA typing of donors was done in this study.

All unsorted peripheral T cells were captured because whole blood was used without fractionation. This clonotype is medium-sized (0.01 to 0.1%) within its sample. Its antigen is still unknown. Reverse transcription used around 500 ng RNA and constant-region primers for alpha and beta. Each of the alpha and beta chains got its own library through chain-specific third strand synthesis with indices. TCRdb recomputed calls from the 5' RACE reads with MiXCR, one row per CDR3 protein. This repertoire shows about 18,000 distinct CDR3 sequences, 8.5% to 9.5% found once; its top ten account for under 8.5%. The sequence came from an adult in good health. Sequencing was done on a sample of blood.

The CDR3 DNA reads as TGTGCCACCAGCAGAGATTACCCTCGGCGGGGCCCTTACAATGAGCAGTTCTTC. Translated: CATSRDYPRRGPYNEQFF. The chain combines TRBV15 with TRBJ2-1; the D gene is possibly TRBD2 (6 bases). Looked up from germline, CDR1 is LNHNV and CDR2 is YYDKDF (reference sequence). Trimming stripped 0 bases from V and 4 bases from J, with 19 bases between. The CDR3 sequence is 18 residues long.